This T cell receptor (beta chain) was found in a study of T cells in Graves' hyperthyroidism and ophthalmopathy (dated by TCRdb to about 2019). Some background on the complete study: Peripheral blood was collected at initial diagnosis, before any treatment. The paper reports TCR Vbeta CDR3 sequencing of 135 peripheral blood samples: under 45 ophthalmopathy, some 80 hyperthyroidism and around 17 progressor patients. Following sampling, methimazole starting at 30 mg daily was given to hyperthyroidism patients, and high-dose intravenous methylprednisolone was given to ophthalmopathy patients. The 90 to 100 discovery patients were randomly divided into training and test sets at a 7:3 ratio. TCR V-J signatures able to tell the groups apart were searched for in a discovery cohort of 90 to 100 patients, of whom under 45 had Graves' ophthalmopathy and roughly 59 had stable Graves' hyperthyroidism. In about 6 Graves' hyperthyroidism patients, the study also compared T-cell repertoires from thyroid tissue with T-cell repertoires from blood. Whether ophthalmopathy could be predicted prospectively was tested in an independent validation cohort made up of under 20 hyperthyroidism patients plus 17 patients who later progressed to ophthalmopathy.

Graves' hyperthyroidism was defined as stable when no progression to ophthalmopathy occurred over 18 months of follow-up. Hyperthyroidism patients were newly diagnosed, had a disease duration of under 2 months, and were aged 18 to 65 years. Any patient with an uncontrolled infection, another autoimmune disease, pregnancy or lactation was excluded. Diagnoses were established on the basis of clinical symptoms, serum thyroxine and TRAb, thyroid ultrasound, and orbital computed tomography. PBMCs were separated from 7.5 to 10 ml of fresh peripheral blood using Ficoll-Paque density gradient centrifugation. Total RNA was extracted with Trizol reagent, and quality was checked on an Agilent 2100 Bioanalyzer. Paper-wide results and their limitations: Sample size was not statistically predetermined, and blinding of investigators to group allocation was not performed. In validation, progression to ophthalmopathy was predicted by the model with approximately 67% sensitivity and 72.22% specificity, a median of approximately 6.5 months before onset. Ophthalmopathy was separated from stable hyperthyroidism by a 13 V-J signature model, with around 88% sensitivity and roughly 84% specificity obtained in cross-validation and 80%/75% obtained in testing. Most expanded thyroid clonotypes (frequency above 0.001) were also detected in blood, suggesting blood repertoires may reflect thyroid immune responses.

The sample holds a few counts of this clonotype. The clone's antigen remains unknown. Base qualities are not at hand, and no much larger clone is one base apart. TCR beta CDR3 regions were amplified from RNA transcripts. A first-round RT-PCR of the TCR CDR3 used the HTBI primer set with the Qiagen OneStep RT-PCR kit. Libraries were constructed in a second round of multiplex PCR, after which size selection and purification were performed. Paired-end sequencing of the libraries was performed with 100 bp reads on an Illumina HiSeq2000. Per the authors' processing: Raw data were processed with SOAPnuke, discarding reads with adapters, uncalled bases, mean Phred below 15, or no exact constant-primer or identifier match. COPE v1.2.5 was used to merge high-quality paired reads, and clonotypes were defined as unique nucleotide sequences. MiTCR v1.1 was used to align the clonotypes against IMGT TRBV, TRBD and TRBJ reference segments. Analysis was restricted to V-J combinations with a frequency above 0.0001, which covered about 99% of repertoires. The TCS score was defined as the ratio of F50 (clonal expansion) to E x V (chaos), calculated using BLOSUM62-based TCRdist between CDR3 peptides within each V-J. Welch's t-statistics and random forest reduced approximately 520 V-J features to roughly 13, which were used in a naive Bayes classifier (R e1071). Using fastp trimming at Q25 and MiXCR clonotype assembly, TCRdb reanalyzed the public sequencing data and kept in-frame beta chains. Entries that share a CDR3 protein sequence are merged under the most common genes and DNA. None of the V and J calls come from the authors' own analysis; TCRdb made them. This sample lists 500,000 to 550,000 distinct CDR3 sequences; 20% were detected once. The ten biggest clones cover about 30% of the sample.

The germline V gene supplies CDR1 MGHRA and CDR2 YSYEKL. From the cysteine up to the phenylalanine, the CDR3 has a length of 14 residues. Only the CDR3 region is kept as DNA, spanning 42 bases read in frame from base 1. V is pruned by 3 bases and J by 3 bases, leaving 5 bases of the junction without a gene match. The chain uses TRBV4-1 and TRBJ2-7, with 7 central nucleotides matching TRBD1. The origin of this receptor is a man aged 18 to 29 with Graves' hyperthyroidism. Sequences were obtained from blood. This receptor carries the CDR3 CASSQPGTDYEQYF. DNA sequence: TGCGCCAGCAGCCAGCCCGGGACAGACTACGAGCAGTACTTC.